This T cell receptor beta chain was captured by sequencing in a study of OX40 agonist ivuxolimab in advanced cancers. Background for the entire study: Ivuxolimab was an agonistic, fully human IgG2 monoclonal antibody directed against OX40 (CD134), a costimulatory receptor. Intravenous ivuxolimab was administered to patients every 2 weeks at six dose levels: 0.01, 0.1, 0.3, 1.5, 3 and 10 mg/kg. Of the approximately 54 patients in dose escalation, about 20 had hepatocellular carcinoma, around 15 had melanoma, 9 had renal cell carcinoma and 9 had head and neck cancer. In the dose-escalation cohort, 75% to 85% of patients were male, and the mean age was around 65 years with a range of roughly 20 to 85. Patients were allowed to have had prior anti-PD-1, anti-PD-L1 or anti-CTLA-4 therapy, and 40% of the dose-escalation patients had previously received checkpoint inhibitors. Partial responses occurred in three dose-escalation patients, of whom one had hepatocellular carcinoma and two had cutaneous melanoma. Peripheral TCRbeta sequencing was intended to test whether TCR sequence diversity was altered and clonal T-cell expansion was caused by ivuxolimab. The monotherapy dose-escalation portion (N = 52 patients) of the phase I ivuxolimab trial is reported in the paper. Study-level results and caveats: Clonal expansion of both CD4+ and CD8+ blood T cells was observed from baseline to week 6 at doses 0.1 to 3.0 mg/kg. Low levels of normalized T-cell clonal expansion were also shown by some nonresponding patients. In partial responders in the 0.1-3.0 mg/kg groups, normalized peripheral clonal expansion was found to be among the lowest, especially among CD8+ T cells. After ivuxolimab, expanded clones were on average more numerous among CD8+ T cells than among CD4+ T cells. The antigen specificity of the clonally expanded peripheral T cells was not determined.

The trial excluded patients who had a history of autoimmune disease or who were on systemic immunosuppression. Peripheral blood for TCR sequencing was drawn from every dose cohort at baseline, at cycle 4 day 1 and at cycle 7 day 1. Samples came from an open-label, multicenter, first-in-human phase I dose-escalation trial of ivuxolimab. Adults with locally advanced or metastatic melanoma, renal cell, hepatocellular, or head and neck squamous cell carcinoma were enrolled in the trial. CD4+ and CD8+ T cells were sorted separately from peripheral blood before TCR sequencing. Genomic DNA was isolated from the sorted cells so that the TCRbeta CDR3 region could be sequenced. The immunoSEQ Assay was used for sequencing of TCRbeta CDR3 regions. The immuneACCESS repertoire file appears here via TCRdb, limited to in-frame rearrangements. These files lack a portion of the clones; in checked studies, under half of the deficit traces to unresolved V genes, and the cause of the others is not known. For this sample the table gives 120,000 or so clones, of which 80% to 95% were detected only once. The top ten hold over 0.15% of the sample.

CDR3 length: 11 amino acids, cysteine to phenylalanine. Just CDR3 DNA is preserved here, 33 bases in frame from base 1. V loses 11 bases of germline sequence and J loses 4 bases, and the interval between the two ends is 11 bases. From a lookup of the germline V gene, CDR1 and CDR2 are SNHLY and FYNNEI. In the case of this clone: This clone's antigen is unknown. Base-call qualities are not available, and no considerably larger clone is one nucleotide away.

The chain links TRBV2 with TRBJ1-2; no D gene call is confident. The sample was CD4+ or CD8+ T cells sorted from blood, taken in a trial of the OX40 agonist ivuxolimab. This TCR derives from an adult with an advanced solid tumor such as melanoma, head and neck, liver or kidney cancer. This receptor carries the CDR3 CAATRGYGYTF. In nucleotides, the sequence is TGTGCCGCGACCCGGGGCTATGGCTACACCTTC.